The rows below give T cell receptor beta chains drawn from one sample of a study of technical replicates of blood from a handful of donors. This table comes from immunoSEQ multiplex PCR, and its TCRdb copy is limited to in-frame clones, with some not included. The sample records tens of thousands of clones, 85% to 95% being singletons. Sample: T cells isolated from PBMCs. These receptors came from a human donor in good health. CDR3s include the opening cysteine and the closing phenylalanine or tryptophan. A D gene is named only where the DNA matches it firmly. Only part of the rows carry a size: once, few, many, or a class if the clone is expanded.

size	D	V	J	CDR3	DNA
once	-	TRBV7-2	TRBJ1-3	CASSLARNTIYF	TGTGCCAGCAGCTTAGCGCGTAATACCATATATTTT
-	TRBD1	TRBV6-6	TRBJ2-7	CASSYTGGGYEQYF	TGTGCCAGCAGTTACACAGGGGGAGGATACGAGCAGTACTTC
-	TRBD1	TRBV28	TRBJ2-7	CASRRQGGFYEQYF	TGTGCCAGCAGACGACAGGGGGGGTTTTACGAGCAGTACTTC
-	-	TRBV28	TRBJ1-1	CASSLQRRDTEAFF	TGTGCCAGCAGTTTACAGAGGCGCGACACTGAAGCTTTCTTT
-	TRBD1	TRBV7-2	TRBJ2-1	CASTTNRGHYNEQFF	TGTGCCAGCACGACAAACAGGGGGCATTACAATGAGCAGTTCTTC
-	-	TRBV7-9	TRBJ1-1	CASSLDRTDTEAFF	TGTGCCAGCAGCCTAGACCGGACAGACACTGAAGCTTTCTTT
-	TRBD1	TRBV15	TRBJ2-1	CATSSTGVARYNEQFF	TGTGCCACCAGCAGCACAGGGGTGGCGAGGTACAATGAGCAGTTCTTC
-	-	TRBV6-6	TRBJ2-3	CASSYSVGTDTQYF	TGTGCCAGCAGTTACAGTGTAGGCACAGATACGCAGTATTTT
-	TRBD1	TRBV4-1	TRBJ1-1	CASSRPGQGGTEAFF	TGCGCCAGCAGCCGACCGGGACAGGGAGGAACTGAAGCTTTCTTT
-	TRBD2	TRBV5-1	TRBJ2-5	CASSPGQRGQLETQYF	TGCGCCAGCAGCCCGGGGCAGCGGGGCCAACTGGAGACCCAGTACTTC
-	TRBD2	TRBV5-4	TRBJ2-5	CASSSVTSRETQYF	TGTGCCAGCAGCTCCGTGACTAGCCGAGAGACCCAGTACTTC
-	-	TRBV28	TRBJ2-1	CASSEVGFEQFF	TGTGCCAGCAGTGAGGTAGGATTCGAGCAGTTCTTC
-	-	TRBV2	TRBJ1-1	CASSATVTEAFF	TGTGCCAGCAGTGCTACTGTCACTGAAGCTTTCTTT
-	-	TRBV6-5	TRBJ1-2	CASSYSFPGEGYTF	TGTGCCAGCAGTTACTCGTTCCCAGGGGAGGGCTACACCTTC
-	-	TRBV7-9	TRBJ2-3	CASSQTAQPTDTQYF	TGTGCCAGCAGCCAAACAGCACAGCCAACAGATACGCAGTATTTT
-	TRBD1	TRBV4-1	TRBJ2-7	CASSQRTGFYEQYF	TGCGCCAGCAGCCAGAGGACAGGGTTCTACGAGCAGTACTTC
-	-	TRBV15	TRBJ1-2	CATTPRDFYGYTF	TGTGCCACCACCCCGAGGGACTTTTATGGCTACACCTTC
-	TRBD2	TRBV5-4	TRBJ2-1	CASSLDAGGSYNEQFF	TGTGCCAGCAGCTTGGATGCGGGAGGCTCCTACAATGAGCAGTTCTTC
-	TRBD1	TRBV6-1	TRBJ1-5	CASGLGQGHQPQHF	TGTGCCAGCGGACTGGGACAGGGTCATCAGCCCCAGCATTTT
-	-	TRBV6-1	TRBJ1-1	CASSELIRGLNTEAFF	TGTGCCAGCAGTGAACTAATCAGAGGGTTGAACACTGAAGCTTTCTTT
few	TRBD1	TRBV2	TRBJ1-1	CATTGQATEAFF	TGTGCCACGACAGGGCAAGCCACTGAAGCTTTCTTT
-	TRBD2	TRBV4-2	TRBJ2-5	CASSQGVASGLETQYF	TGTGCCAGCAGCCAAGGAGTGGCTAGCGGGTTGGAGACCCAGTACTTC
-	TRBD2	TRBV5-8	TRBJ2-7	CASSLGWTSIGDEQYF	TGTGCCAGCAGCTTGGGTTGGACTAGCATCGGCGACGAGCAGTACTTC
once	-	TRBV9	TRBJ2-3	CASSPAGRSTDTQYF	TGTGCCAGCAGCCCCGCAGGCCGAAGCACAGATACGCAGTATTTT
-	-	TRBV7-6	TRBJ1-1	CASSPPGMTEAFF	TGTGCCAGCAGCCCTCCGGGGATGACTGAAGCTTTCTTT
-	-	TRBV10-3	TRBJ2-7	CAISESSYEQYF	TGTGCCATCAGTGAGTCGAGTTACGAGCAGTACTTC
-	TRBD2	TRBV6-1	TRBJ2-7	CASRVSGRAVEQYF	TGTGCCAGCAGGGTTAGCGGGAGGGCGGTCGAGCAGTACTTC
-	-	TRBV5-1	TRBJ2-7	CASSLDAGLPIIEQYF	TGCGCCAGCAGCTTAGATGCGGGACTGCCCATTATCGAGCAGTACTTC
-	-	TRBV7-9	TRBJ2-7	CASRAGDEQYF	TGTGCCAGCAGGGCAGGGGACGAGCAGTACTTC
-	-	TRBV19	TRBJ1-4	CASSQTPGVGEKLFF	TGTGCCAGTAGCCAAACCCCAGGGGTAGGAGAAAAACTGTTTTTT
-	TRBD1	TRBV6-1	TRBJ1-5	CASSGLKTGSQPQHF	TGTGCCAGCAGTGGCCTCAAGACAGGGTCCCAGCCCCAGCATTTT
-	-	TRBV6-1	TRBJ2-7	CASSELGIDSLEQYF	TGTGCCAGCAGTGAACTGGGGATCGACAGTCTCGAGCAGTACTTC
-	TRBD2	TRBV6-5	TRBJ2-1	CASSYGGSDEQFF	TGTGCCAGCAGTTACGGCGGGAGCGATGAGCAGTTCTTC
-	TRBD2	TRBV7-6	TRBJ2-7	CASSLAGGGNYEQYF	TGTGCCAGCAGCTTAGCGGGGGGGGGAAACTACGAGCAGTACTTC
-	-	TRBV7-6	TRBJ1-1	CASSPWNTEAFF	TGTGCCAGCAGCCCGTGGAACACTGAAGCTTTCTTT
-	-	TRBV27	TRBJ2-3	CASSPPPGLTTDTQYF	TGTGCCAGCAGTCCACCCCCGGGACTGACCACAGATACGCAGTATTTT
-	-	TRBV7-9	TRBJ2-7	CASSFSGQKNPYEQYF	TGTGCCAGCAGCTTTTCAGGGCAGAAGAATCCCTACGAGCAGTACTTC
-	TRBD1	TRBV2	TRBJ2-2	CASNSQGPANTGELFF	TGTGCCAGCAATTCACAGGGGCCTGCGAACACCGGGGAGCTGTTTTTT
-	TRBD1	TRBV5-4	TRBJ2-7	CASSIGQGGAYEQYF	TGTGCCAGCAGCATCGGACAGGGAGGCGCCTACGAGCAGTACTTC
-	-	TRBV9	TRBJ2-1	CASSVVPGEGRRNEQFF	TGTGCCAGCAGCGTAGTGCCAGGGGAAGGGCGTAGGAATGAGCAGTTCTTC
-	-	TRBV30	TRBJ1-5	CAWRSGVGNQPQHF	TGTGCCTGGAGATCAGGGGTTGGGAATCAGCCCCAGCATTTT
-	TRBD1	TRBV7-8	TRBJ1-5	CASSSGTGIQPQHF	TGTGCCAGCAGCTCAGGGACAGGGATTCAGCCCCAGCATTTT
-	TRBD1	TRBV7-9	TRBJ2-7	CASSWTGELGKQYF	TGTGCCAGCAGCTGGACAGGGGAATTGGGAAAGCAGTACTTC
few	TRBD1	TRBV7-8	TRBJ1-1	CASSISPGQPEAFF	TGTGCCAGCAGCATTTCACCGGGACAGCCTGAAGCTTTCTTT
once	TRBD2	TRBV15	TRBJ2-7	CATRSGRALPEQYF	TGTGCCACCCGGAGCGGGAGGGCCCTCCCCGAGCAGTACTTC
-	-	TRBV4-2	TRBJ2-2	CASSQDPGNWELFF	TGTGCCAGCAGCCAAGATCCCGGGAACTGGGAGCTGTTTTTT
-	-	TRBV19	TRBJ1-2	CASSGGAGYGYTF	TGTGCCAGTAGTGGGGGCGCGGGCTATGGCTACACCTTC
-	-	TRBV7-9	TRBJ1-5	CASSLAIVGQPQHF	TGTGCCAGCAGCTTAGCCATAGTTGGTCAGCCCCAGCATTTT
few	-	TRBV6-5	TRBJ1-2	CASTQIGQGYGYTF	TGTGCCAGCACCCAGATTGGGCAGGGCTATGGCTACACCTTC
once	-	TRBV29-1	TRBJ1-2	CSVGGFYGYTF	TGCAGCGTTGGAGGATTCTATGGCTACACCTTC
-	TRBD1	TRBV10-3	TRBJ1-2	CAIRGTDTLYGYTF	TGTGCCATCAGGGGGACAGACACACTCTATGGCTACACCTTC
once	TRBD2	TRBV7-9	TRBJ2-1	CASSLEEGASGSPNEQFF	TGTGCCAGCAGCTTAGAGGAAGGGGCTAGCGGGAGCCCCAATGAGCAGTTCTTC
-	-	TRBV30	TRBJ2-2	CAGRGYSNTGELFF	TGTGCCGGACGGGGGTACTCGAACACCGGGGAGCTGTTTTTT
-	TRBD2	TRBV2	TRBJ2-2	CASRGLAGAPGELFF	TGTGCCAGCAGGGGACTAGCGGGAGCACCGGGGGAGCTGTTTTTT
few	TRBD1	TRBV19	TRBJ1-3	CASSDRGGFTIYF	TGTGCCAGTTCAGACAGGGGCGGATTCACCATATATTTT
-	-	TRBV28	TRBJ1-5	CASGRGGSQPQHF	TGTGCCAGCGGACGGGGGGGTTCGCAGCCCCAGCATTTT
-	-	TRBV5-4	TRBJ2-7	CASSAGTAYEQYF	TGTGCCAGCAGCGCGGGGACTGCCTACGAGCAGTACTTC
-	-	TRBV5-1	TRBJ2-1	CASSLDGSGNEQFF	TGCGCCAGCAGCTTGGACGGGAGCGGGAATGAGCAGTTCTTC
-	-	TRBV2	TRBJ1-5	CASSEQGLIGQPQHF	TGTGCCAGCAGTGAGCAGGGGTTAATCGGTCAGCCCCAGCATTTT
once	TRBD2	TRBV7-9	TRBJ2-1	CASRQKAGGSNNEQFF	TGTGCCAGCCGCCAAAAAGCGGGGGGGAGTAACAATGAGCAGTTCTTC